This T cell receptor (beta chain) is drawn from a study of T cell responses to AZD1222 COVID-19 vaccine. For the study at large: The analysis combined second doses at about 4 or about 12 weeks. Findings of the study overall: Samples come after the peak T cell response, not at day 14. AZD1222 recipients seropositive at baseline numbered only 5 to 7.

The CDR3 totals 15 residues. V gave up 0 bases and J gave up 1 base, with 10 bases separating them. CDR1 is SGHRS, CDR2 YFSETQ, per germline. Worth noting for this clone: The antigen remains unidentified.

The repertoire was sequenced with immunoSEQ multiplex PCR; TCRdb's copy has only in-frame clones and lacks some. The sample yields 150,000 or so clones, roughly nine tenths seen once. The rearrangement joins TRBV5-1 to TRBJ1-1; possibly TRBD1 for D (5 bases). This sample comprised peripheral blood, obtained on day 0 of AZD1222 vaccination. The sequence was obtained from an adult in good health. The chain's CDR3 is CASSLGSGGNTEAFF. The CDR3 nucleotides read TGCGCCAGCAGCTTGGGGTCTGGGGGGAACACTGAAGCTTTCTTT.